Only a few counts were recorded for the clone carrying this T cell receptor beta chain. Its antigen is not identified. The sample is drawn from a study of response to subunit inactivated influenza vaccine. Whole-study results and caveats: Authors proposed each seasonal influenza vaccination draws in few new T cells.

This CDR3 has 15 residues. V was cut by 3 bases and J by 3 bases, with 13 bases left in between. Per the germline V gene, CDR1 is SGDLS and CDR2 is YYNGEE. TCRdb reprocessed the RT-PCR reads via MiXCR and lists one record per CDR3 protein. The sample yields 150,000 to 200,000 distinct CDR3 sequences, roughly 11% seen once. This receptor was obtained from a man aged 45-65 years who received an inactivated influenza vaccine. The source was non-naive T cells sorted from PBMCs, collected roughly 46 days after vaccination. The J gene is TRBJ2-1, the V gene TRBV9; D may be TRBD2 (6 bases). CDR3 residues: CASSAQGLFYNEQFF. The CDR3 region has the DNA TGTGCCAGCAGCGCCCAGGGACTTTTCTACAATGAGCAGTTCTTC.